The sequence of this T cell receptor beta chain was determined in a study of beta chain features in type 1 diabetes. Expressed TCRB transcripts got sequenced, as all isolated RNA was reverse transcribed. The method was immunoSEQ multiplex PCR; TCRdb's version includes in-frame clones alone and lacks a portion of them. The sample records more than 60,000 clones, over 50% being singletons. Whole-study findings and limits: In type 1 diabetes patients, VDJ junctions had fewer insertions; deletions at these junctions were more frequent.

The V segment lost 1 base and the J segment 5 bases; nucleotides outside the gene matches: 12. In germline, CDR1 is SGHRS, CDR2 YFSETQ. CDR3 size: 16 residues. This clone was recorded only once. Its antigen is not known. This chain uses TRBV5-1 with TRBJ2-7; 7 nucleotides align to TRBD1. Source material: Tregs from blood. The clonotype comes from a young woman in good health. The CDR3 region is CASSLRLTGMGDEQYF. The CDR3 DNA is TGCGCCAGCAGCTTGAGGCTGACAGGGATGGGCGACGAGCAGTACTTC.